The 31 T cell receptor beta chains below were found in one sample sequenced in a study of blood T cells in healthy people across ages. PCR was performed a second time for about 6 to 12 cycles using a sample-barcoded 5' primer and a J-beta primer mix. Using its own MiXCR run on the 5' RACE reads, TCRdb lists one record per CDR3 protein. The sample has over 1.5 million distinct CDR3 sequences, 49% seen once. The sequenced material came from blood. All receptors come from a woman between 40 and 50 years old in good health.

CDR3 nucleotide sequence: TGTGCCAGCAGTGCGGGGGGGGAGGAGACCCAGTACTTC. Translation gives CASSAGGEETQYF. The chain carries TRBV6-5 and TRBJ2-4; 9 nucleotides line up with TRBD2. The DNA matches TRBJ2-5 better at its end, which makes the J call doubtful. The CDR3 has 13 residues. Germline V gives CDR1 MNHEY, CDR2 SVGAGI.

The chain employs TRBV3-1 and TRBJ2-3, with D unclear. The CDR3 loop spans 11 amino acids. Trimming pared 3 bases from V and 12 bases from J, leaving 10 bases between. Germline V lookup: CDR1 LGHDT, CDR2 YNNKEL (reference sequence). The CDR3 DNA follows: TGTGCCAGCAGCCAGAGACGCCATCAGTATTTT. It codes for CASSQRRHQYF.

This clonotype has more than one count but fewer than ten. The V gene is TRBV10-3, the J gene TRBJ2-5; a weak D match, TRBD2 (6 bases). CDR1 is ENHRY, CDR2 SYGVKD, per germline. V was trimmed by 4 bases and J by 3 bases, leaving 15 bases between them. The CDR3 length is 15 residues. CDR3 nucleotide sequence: TGTGCCATCAGTGGTAGGGGACTCGCTGAAGAGACCCAGTACTTC. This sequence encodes CAISGRGLAEETQYF.

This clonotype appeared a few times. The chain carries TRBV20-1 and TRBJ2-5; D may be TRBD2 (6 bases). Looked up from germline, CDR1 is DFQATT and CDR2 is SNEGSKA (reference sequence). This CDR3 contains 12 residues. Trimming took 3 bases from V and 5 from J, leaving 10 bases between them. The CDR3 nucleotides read TGCAGTGCTAGTCGGGGGATGGAGACCCAGTACTTC. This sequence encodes CSASRGMETQYF.

This CDR3 is CSAREGGGANVLTF. The CDR3 DNA reads as TGCAGTGCTAGAGAGGGCGGGGGGGCCAACGTCCTGACTTTC. The chain is built from TRBV20-1 and TRBJ2-6, with D tentatively TRBD2 (5 bases). Trimming took off 0 bases at V and 4 bases at J, with 7 bases between the two ends. The V gene's germline CDR1 is DFQATT and CDR2 SNEGSKA (reference sequence). The CDR3 runs 14 residues.

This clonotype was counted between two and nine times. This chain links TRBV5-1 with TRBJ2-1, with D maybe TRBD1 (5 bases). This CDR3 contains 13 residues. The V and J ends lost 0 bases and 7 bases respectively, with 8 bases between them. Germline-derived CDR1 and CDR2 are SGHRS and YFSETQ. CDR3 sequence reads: CASSLEQENEQFF. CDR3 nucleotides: TGCGCCAGCAGCTTGGAACAGGAGAATGAGCAGTTCTTC.

CDR3 sequence: CASSYSMRGYEQYF. CDR3 sequence (DNA): TGTGCCAGCAGTTACTCGATGCGTGGTTACGAGCAGTACTTC. The chain employs TRBV6-6 and TRBJ2-7; D gene unclear. This CDR3 has 14 amino acids. V was cut by 0 bases and J by 4 bases, with 10 bases left in between. Germline CDR1 is MNHNY and CDR2 is SVGAGI (reference sequence).

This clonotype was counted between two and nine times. CDR3 nucleotide sequence: TGTGCCAGCAGTTCGTGGGGGGGGCCCGAAGAGACCCAGTACTTC. Protein: CASSSWGGPEETQYF. V and J are TRBV6-2 or TRBV6-3 and TRBJ2-5; a possible D gene is TRBD2 (7 bases). Deletions cut 4 bases from V and 3 bases from J, with 15 bases between. The CDR3 spans 15 residues. Germline CDR1 reads MNHEY; CDR2 reads SVGEGT.

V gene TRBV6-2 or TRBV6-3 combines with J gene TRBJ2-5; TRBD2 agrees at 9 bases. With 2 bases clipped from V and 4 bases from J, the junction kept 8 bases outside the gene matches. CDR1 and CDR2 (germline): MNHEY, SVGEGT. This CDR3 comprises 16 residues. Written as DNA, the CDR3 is TGTGCCAGCAGTTACGGAAGCGGGGGGTCCCGAGAGACCCAGTACTTC. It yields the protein CASSYGSGGSRETQYF.

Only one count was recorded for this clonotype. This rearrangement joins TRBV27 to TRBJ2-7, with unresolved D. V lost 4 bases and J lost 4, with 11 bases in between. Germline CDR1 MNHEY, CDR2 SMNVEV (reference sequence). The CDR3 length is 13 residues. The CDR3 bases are TGTGCCAGCAGTTGGTCCTTAAGTTACGAGCAGTACTTC. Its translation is CASSWSLSYEQYF.

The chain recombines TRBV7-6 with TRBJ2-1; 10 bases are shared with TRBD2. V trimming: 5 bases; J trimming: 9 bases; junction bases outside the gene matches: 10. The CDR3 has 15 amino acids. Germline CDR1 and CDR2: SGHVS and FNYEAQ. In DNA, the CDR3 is TGTGCCAGCAGCCTTAGCGGGGGGAGGGGCAGTGAGCAGTTCTTC. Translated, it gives CASSLSGGRGSEQFF.

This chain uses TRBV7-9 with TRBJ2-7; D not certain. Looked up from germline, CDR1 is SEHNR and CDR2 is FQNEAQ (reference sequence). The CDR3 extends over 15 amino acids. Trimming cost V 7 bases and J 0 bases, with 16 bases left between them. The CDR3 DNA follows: TGTGCCAGCAACCCCCTCGGCAGGACCTCCTACGAGCAGTACTTC. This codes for CASNPLGRTSYEQYF.

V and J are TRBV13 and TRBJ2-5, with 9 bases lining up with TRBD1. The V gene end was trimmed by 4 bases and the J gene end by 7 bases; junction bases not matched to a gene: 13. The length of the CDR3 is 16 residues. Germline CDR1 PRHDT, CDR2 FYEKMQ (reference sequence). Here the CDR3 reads CASSSDRDRETGTQYF. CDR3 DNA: TGTGCCAGCAGCTCAGACCGGGACAGGGAGACTGGGACCCAGTACTTC.

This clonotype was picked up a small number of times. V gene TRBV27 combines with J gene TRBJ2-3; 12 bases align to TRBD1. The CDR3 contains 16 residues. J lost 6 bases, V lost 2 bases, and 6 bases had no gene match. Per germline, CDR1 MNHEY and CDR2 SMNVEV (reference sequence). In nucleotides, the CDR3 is TGTGCCAGCAGTTTAGTCGGGACAGGGGGCGACGATACGCAGTATTTT. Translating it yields CASSLVGTGGDDTQYF.

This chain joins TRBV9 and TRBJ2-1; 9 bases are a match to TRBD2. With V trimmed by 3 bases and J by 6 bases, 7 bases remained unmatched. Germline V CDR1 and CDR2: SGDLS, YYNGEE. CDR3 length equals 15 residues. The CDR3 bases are TGTGCCAGCAGCGGCGGACTAGCGTCCCTCAATGAGCAGTTCTTC. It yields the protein CASSGGLASLNEQFF.

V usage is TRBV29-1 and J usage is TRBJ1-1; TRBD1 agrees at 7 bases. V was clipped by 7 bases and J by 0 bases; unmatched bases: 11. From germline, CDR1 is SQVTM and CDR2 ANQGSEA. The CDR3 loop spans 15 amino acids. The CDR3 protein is CSALRQGGMNTEAFF. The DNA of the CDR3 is TGCAGCGCTCTAAGACAGGGAGGGATGAACACTGAAGCTTTCTTT.

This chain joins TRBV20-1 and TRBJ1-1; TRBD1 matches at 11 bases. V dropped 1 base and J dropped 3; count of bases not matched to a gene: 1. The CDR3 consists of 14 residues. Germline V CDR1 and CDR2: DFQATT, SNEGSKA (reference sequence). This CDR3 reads CSARGDRGYTEAFF. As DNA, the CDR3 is TGCAGTGCTAGAGGGGACAGGGGGTACACTGAAGCTTTCTTT.

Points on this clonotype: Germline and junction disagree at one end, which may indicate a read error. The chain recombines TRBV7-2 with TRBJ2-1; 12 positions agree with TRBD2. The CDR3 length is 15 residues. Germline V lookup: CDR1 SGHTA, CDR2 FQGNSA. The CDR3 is CACSPSGGAVNEQFF. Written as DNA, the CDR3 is TGTGCCTGCAGCCCTAGCGGGGGGGCCGTAAATGAGCAGTTCTTC.

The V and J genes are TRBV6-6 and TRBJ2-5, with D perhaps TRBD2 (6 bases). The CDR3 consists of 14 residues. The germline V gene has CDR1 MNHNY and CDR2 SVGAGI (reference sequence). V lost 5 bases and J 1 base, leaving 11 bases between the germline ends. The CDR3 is CASSARDSQETQYF. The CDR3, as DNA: TGTGCCAGCAGTGCTCGGGACTCCCAAGAGACCCAGTACTTC.

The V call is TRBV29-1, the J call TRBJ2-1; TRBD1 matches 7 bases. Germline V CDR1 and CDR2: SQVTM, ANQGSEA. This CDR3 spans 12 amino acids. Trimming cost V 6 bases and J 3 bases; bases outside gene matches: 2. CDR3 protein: CSVRDSYNEQFF. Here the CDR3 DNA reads TGCAGCGTGAGGGACAGCTACAATGAGCAGTTCTTC.

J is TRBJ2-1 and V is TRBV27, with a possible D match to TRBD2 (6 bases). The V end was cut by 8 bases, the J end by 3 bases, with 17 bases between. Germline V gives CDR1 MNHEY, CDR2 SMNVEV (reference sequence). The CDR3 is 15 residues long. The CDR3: CASRWRAAYYNEQFF. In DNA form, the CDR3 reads TGTGCCAGCCGTTGGAGGGCAGCCTACTACAATGAGCAGTTCTTC.

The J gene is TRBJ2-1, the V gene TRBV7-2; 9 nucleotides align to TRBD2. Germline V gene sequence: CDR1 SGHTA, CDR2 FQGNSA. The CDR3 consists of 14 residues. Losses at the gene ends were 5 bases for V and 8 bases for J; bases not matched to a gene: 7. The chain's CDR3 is CASSETSGRYEQFF. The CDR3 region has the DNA TGTGCCAGCAGCGAGACTAGCGGTCGGTATGAGCAGTTCTTC.

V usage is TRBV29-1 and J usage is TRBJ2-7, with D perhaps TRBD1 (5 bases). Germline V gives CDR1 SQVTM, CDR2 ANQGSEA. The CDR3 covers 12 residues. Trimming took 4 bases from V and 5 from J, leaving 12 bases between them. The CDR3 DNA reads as TGCAGCGTTGCCCCAGGGCTCCACGAGCAGTACTTC. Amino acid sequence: CSVAPGLHEQYF.

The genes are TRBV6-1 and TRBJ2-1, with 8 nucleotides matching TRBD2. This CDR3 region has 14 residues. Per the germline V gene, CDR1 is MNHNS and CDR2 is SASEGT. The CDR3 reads CAALTGGPVNEQFF. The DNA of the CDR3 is TGTGCAGCTTTAACGGGGGGGCCGGTCAATGAGCAGTTCTTC.

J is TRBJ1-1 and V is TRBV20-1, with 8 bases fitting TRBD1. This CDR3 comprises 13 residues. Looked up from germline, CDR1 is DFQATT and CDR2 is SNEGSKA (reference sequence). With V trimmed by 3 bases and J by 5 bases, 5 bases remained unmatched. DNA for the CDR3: TGCAGTGCTAGGGAAAACAGGGGGACTGAAGCTTTCTTT. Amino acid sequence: CSARENRGTEAFF.

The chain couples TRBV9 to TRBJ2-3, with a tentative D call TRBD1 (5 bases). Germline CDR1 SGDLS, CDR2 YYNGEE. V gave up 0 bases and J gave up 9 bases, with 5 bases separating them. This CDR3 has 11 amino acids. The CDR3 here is CASSVEGTQYF. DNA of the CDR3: TGTGCCAGCAGCGTAGAGGGGACGCAGTATTTT.

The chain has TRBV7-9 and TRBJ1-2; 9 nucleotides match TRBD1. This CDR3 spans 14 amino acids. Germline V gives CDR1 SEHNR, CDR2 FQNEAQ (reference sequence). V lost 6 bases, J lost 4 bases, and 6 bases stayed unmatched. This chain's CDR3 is CASSGTGIIYGYTF. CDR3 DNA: TGTGCCAGCAGTGGGACAGGGATTATCTATGGCTACACCTTC.

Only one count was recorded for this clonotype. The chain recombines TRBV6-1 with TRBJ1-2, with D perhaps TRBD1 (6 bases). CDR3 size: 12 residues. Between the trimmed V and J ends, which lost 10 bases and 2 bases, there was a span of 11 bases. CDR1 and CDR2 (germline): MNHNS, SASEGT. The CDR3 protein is CATKDRNYGYTF. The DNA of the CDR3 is TGTGCCACTAAAGACAGGAACTATGGCTACACCTTC.

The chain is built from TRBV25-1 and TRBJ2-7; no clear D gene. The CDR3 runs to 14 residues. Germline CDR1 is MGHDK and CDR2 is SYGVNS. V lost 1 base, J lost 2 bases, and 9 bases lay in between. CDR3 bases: TGTGCCAGCAGTGAATTCAACTCAGCCTACGAGCAGTACTTC. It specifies CASSEFNSAYEQYF.

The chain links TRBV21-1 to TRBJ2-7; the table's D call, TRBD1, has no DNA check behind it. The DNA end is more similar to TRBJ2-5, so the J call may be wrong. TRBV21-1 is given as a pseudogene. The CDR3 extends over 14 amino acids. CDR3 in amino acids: CDSSTRQGGETQYF. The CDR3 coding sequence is TGTGACAGCAGCACCCGACAGGGAGGAGAGACCCAGTACTTC.

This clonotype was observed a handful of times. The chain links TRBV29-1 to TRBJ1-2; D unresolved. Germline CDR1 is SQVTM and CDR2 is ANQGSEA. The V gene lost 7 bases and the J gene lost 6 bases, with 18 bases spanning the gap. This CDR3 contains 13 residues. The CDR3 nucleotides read TGCAGCGCTTTAAACCAAGGGCTGGATGGCTACACCTTC. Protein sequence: CSALNQGLDGYTF.